One and the same sample provided the 20 T cell receptor beta chains below, sequenced in a study of blood T cells in healthy people across ages. A J-beta primer mix and a sample-barcoded 5' primer were used in a second PCR of roughly 7 to 12 cycles. TCRdb re-called the 5' RACE reads with MiXCR, one entry per CDR3 protein. This table has some 760,000 distinct CDR3 sequences, approximately 25% appearing once. The same sample was also studied in work on T cells of mothers and their children.

The sequencing input was blood. The receptors stem from a boy aged 5 to 17 in good health.

Here the CDR3 reads CASSYELAVWKQYF. The CDR3 DNA is TGTGCCAGCAGTTACGAACTAGCGGTCTGGAAGCAGTACTTC. This chain links TRBV6-2 or TRBV6-3 with TRBJ2-5; 8 nucleotides line up with TRBD2. Unmatched junction bases numbered 10, after V lost 2 bases and J lost 11 bases. CDR1 is MNHEY, CDR2 SVGEGT, per germline. This CDR3 is 14 amino acids long.

The rearrangement uses TRBV6-6 and TRBJ1-2; D is perhaps TRBD1 (5 bases). Trimming left V 2 bases short and J 9 bases short, with 16 bases between. The CDR3 is 14 amino acids. Germline V gene data show CDR1 as MNHNY and CDR2 as SVGAGI (reference sequence). Written as DNA, the CDR3 is TGTGCCAGCAGTTACGAGGGGTTACGTTTCCGCTACACCTTC. This sequence encodes CASSYEGLRFRYTF.

This clonotype was found a few times. The J gene is TRBJ1-2, the V gene TRBV20-1; perhaps TRBD1 as D (5 bases). The CDR3 loop spans 13 amino acids. The V end was cut by 6 bases, the J end by 6 bases, with 17 bases between. Germline CDR1 and CDR2: DFQATT and SNEGSKA (reference sequence). CDR3 in amino acids: CSASGTVEDGYTF. CDR3 nucleotides: TGCAGTGCGTCCGGGACGGTTGAGGATGGCTACACCTTC.

The rearrangement links TRBV28 to TRBJ2-7; TRBD2 matches at 10 bases. V shed 11 bases and J 1 base; nucleotides not matched to a gene: 17. The CDR3 runs to 17 residues. In germline, CDR1 is MDHEN, CDR2 SYDVKM. Here the CDR3 DNA reads TGTGCCGGATCTAGCGGGAGATGGGGTAAAGTGTCCTACGAGCAGTACTTC. It is translated as CAGSSGRWGKVSYEQYF. Looking up the rest from reference TRBV28 and TRBJ2-7 gives the full variable domain: DVKVTQSSRYLVKRTGEKVFLECVQDMDHENMFWYRQDPGLGLRLIYFSYDVKMKEKGDIPEGYSVSREKKERFSLILESASTNQTSMYLCAGSSGRWGKVSYEQYFGPGTRLTVT.

The rearrangement uses TRBV5-6 and TRBJ2-1; 8 bases are shared with TRBD2. Germline-derived CDR1 and CDR2 are SGHDT and YYEEEE. The CDR3 is 16 residues long. J lost 4 bases, V lost 0 bases, and 6 bases had no gene match. CDR3 nucleotide sequence: TGTGCCAGCAGCTTGGGGGCGACTAGCGTATACAATGAGCAGTTCTTC. Its translation: CASSLGATSVYNEQFF.

This sequence joins TRBV20-1 and TRBJ2-5; 10 bases fit TRBD2. Judging by the DNA end, TRBJ2-7 fits better; the J call may be wrong. Germline assignment: CDR1 DFQATT and CDR2 SNEGSKA (reference sequence). The CDR3 has 15 residues. The CDR3 here is CSARESGRAFYEQYF. The CDR3 DNA is TGCAGTGCTAGAGAAAGCGGGAGGGCCTTCTACGAGCAGTACTTC.

This clonotype was found a few times. The rearrangement links TRBV20-1 to TRBJ2-4, with 8 positions matching TRBD1. The germline gives CDR1 DFQATT, CDR2 SNEGSKA (reference sequence). This CDR3 is built from 15 residues. CDR3 bases: TGCAGCCTCATGGCCCCGTCGGACAGGGCGAACATTCAGTACTTC. Translated, it gives CSLMAPSDRANIQYF.

The rearrangement links TRBV15 to TRBJ2-3; D not certain. The CDR3 is 14 residues long. Germline V gives CDR1 LNHNV, CDR2 YYDKDF (reference sequence). Trimming removed 0 bases from V and 0 bases from J, with 4 bases in between. CDR3: CATSRDLSTDTQYF. The CDR3 bases are TGTGCCACCAGCAGAGACCTGAGCACAGATACGCAGTATTTT.

The chain employs TRBV7-9 and TRBJ2-7; 11 nucleotides align to TRBD2. This CDR3 comprises 16 residues. Germline trimming cut 5 bases from V and 0 bases from J; bases unmatched to any gene: 6. Germline V gene data show CDR1 as SEHNR and CDR2 as FQNEAQ (reference sequence). CDR3 sequence reads: CASSPLLAGASYEQYF. The CDR3 DNA sequence: TGTGCCAGCAGCCCTCTACTAGCGGGAGCCTCCTACGAGCAGTACTTC.

V is TRBV7-6 and J is TRBJ1-4; TRBD1 might be the D (6 bases). This CDR3 is 17 amino acids long. The ends were cut back, 5 bases at V and 0 bases at J, with 16 bases in the middle. Germline assignment: CDR1 SGHVS and CDR2 FNYEAQ. CDR3 nucleotides: TGTGCCAGCAGCGGGGGGGCAGGGCACACAACTAATGAAAAACTGTTTTTT. Protein product: CASSGGAGHTTNEKLFF. Drawing the rest from reference TRBV7-6 and TRBJ1-4, the complete variable domain is GAGVSQSPRYKVTKRGQDVALRCDPISGHVSLYWYRQALGQGPEFLTYFNYEAQQDKSGLPNDRFSAERPEGSISTLTIQRTEQRDSAMYRCASSGGAGHTTNEKLFFGSGTQLSVL.

The V and J genes are TRBV6-2 or TRBV6-3 and TRBJ1-5; D might be TRBD1 (6 bases). Looked up from germline, CDR1 is MNHEY and CDR2 is SVGEGT. The CDR3 spans 15 residues. Deletions cut 5 bases from V and 9 bases from J, with 20 bases between. CDR3 residues: CASSDQGQSARPQHF. The CDR3 DNA reads TGTGCCAGCAGTGACCAAGGACAGTCCGCACGGCCCCAGCATTTT.

V usage is TRBV12-3 or TRBV12-4 and J usage is TRBJ2-5; possible D gene TRBD2, 6 bases. The J call may be incorrect, as the DNA end agrees better with TRBJ2-1. The CDR3 is made up of 13 amino acids. The CDR3 sequence is CASRSTLASEQFF. The CDR3 DNA sequence: TGTGCCAGCAGATCCACACTAGCCTCCGAGCAGTTCTTC.

This clonotype occurred a few times. The gene calls are TRBV5-5 and TRBJ2-3; tentatively, D is TRBD1 (5 bases). This CDR3 is 13 amino acids long. The ends were cut back, 4 bases at V and 5 bases at J, with 11 bases in the middle. The germline CDR1 and CDR2 sequences are SGHKS and YYEKEE (reference sequence). The CDR3 region is CASSLQGRDTQYF. CDR3 DNA: TGTGCCAGCAGCCTCCAGGGTCGAGATACGCAGTATTTT.

A few counts support this clonotype. The rearrangement links TRBV13 to TRBJ2-5; D is possibly TRBD2 (5 bases). The J call may be mistaken, given a closer DNA end match to TRBJ2-1. This CDR3 is built from 11 residues. From germline, CDR1 is PRHDT and CDR2 FYEKMQ (reference sequence). Here the CDR3 reads CASSLAWEQFF. The CDR3, as DNA: TGTGCCAGCAGTCTAGCTTGGGAGCAGTTCTTC.

The chain employs TRBV4-1 and TRBJ1-6, with D possibly being TRBD1 (6 bases). V gave up 0 bases and J gave up 8 bases, with 17 bases separating them. The CDR3 spans 17 residues. Germline CDR1 is MGHRA and CDR2 is YSYEKL. This CDR3 reads CASSQEGALRGYSPLHF. The DNA for the CDR3 is TGCGCCAGCAGCCAAGAGGGGGCTCTTAGGGGGTATTCACCCCTCCACTTT.

V and J are TRBV20-1 and TRBJ2-5; TRBD1 agrees at 9 bases. This CDR3 spans 14 amino acids. CDR1 and CDR2 (germline): DFQATT, SNEGSKA (reference sequence). The V and J ends lost 5 bases and 5 bases, in that order; junction bases with no gene match: 9. CDR3 sequence reads: CSASAGTGIETQYF. The CDR3 DNA reads as TGCAGTGCTTCCGCCGGGACAGGGATCGAGACCCAGTACTTC.

V and J are TRBV6-2 or TRBV6-3 and TRBJ2-5; 14 positions match TRBD2. The CDR3 has 16 residues. CDR1 MNHEY and CDR2 SVGEGT come from the germline V gene. The V and J ends lost 6 bases and 1 base, in that order; junction bases with no gene match: 4. DNA for the CDR3: TGTGCCAGCAGGCCGGGACTAGCGGGAGTCCAAGAGACCCAGTACTTC. It translates to CASRPGLAGVQETQYF.

This clonotype has just a few counts. This chain uses TRBV7-9 with TRBJ2-2; no clear D gene. CDR1 and CDR2 (germline): SEHNR, FQNEAQ (reference sequence). V gave up 1 base and J gave up 4 bases, with 7 bases separating them. This CDR3 is 14 amino acids long. CDR3 coding DNA: TGTGCCAGCAGCTTAGATAGCAGCACCGGGGAGCTGTTTTTT. This sequence encodes CASSLDSSTGELFF.

This sequence joins TRBV6-5 and TRBJ1-1, with TRBD1 matching 11 bases. Germline CDR1 reads MNHEY; CDR2 reads SVGAGI. The V gene end was trimmed by 7 bases and the J gene end by 5 bases; junction bases not matched to a gene: 6. CDR3 length equals 14 residues. The chain's CDR3 is CASTRTGGLTEAFF. In nucleotides, the CDR3 is TGTGCCAGCACCAGGACAGGGGGCTTGACTGAAGCTTTCTTT.

Of note for this clonotype: The conserved closing phenylalanine or tryptophan is absent in this CDR3, likely reflecting a read error. As DNA, the CDR3 is TGCGCCAGCAGCTTGGGGGCCCTTTCGGGTAGCGGGACCCAAGAGACCCAGTACTCC. It translates to CASSLGALSGSGTQETQYS. The chain uses TRBV5-1 and TRBJ2-5; TRBD2 agrees at 8 bases. The J segment lost 1 base and the V segment lost 0 bases, leaving 14 bases of the junction unmatched. The length of the CDR3 is 19 residues. Germline assignment: CDR1 SGHRS and CDR2 YFSETQ.